Presented here are 11 T cell receptor beta chains from one specimen sequenced in a study of spatial heterogeneity in lung cancer. The study, taken as a whole, reports: Mutation counts in tumors were tracked by counts of expanded intratumoral alpha and beta TCRs.

Their cognate antigens are unknown. One entry per CDR3 protein, called by TCRdb with MiXCR from the 5' RACE reads. The data hold 11,000 to 15,000 distinct CDR3 sequences, with roughly 4.7% observed a single time. Indicated time point: sample taken at primary tumor resection. The sample here was lung tumor tissue, taken at surgery. These receptors were obtained from a female donor with early-stage non-small cell lung cancer.

This clonotype was counted at least ten times. The library was prepared for alpha chains; this beta chain is a stray read, so its frequency means little. The CDR3 DNA follows: TGTGCCAGCAGCCCAACTAGCGGGGGGTACAATGAGCAGTTCTTC. Translated: CASSPTSGGYNEQFF. The rearrangement links TRBV12-3 or TRBV12-4 to TRBJ2-1; TRBD2 aligns across 12 bases. The V segment lost 6 bases and the J segment 4 bases; nucleotides outside the gene matches: 4. The CDR3 is 15 residues long.

This clonotype has a count of ten or more. The size of this beta chain means little, since it is a stray read in a library made for alpha chains. The rearrangement uses TRBV5-1 and TRBJ1-3; no firm D call. CDR1 is SGHRS, CDR2 YFSETQ, per germline. CDR3 length: 14 residues. The V end lost 5 bases, the J end lost 4 bases, and 13 bases lay between the germline ends. The CDR3: CASRQETAGNTIYF. The CDR3 DNA reads as TGCGCCAGCAGGCAGGAAACAGCGGGAAACACCATATATTTT.

Concerning this clonotype itself: Within a library made for alpha chains, this beta chain is off target, and its count is uninformative. This sequence joins TRBV27 and TRBJ1-6, with D possibly matching TRBD1 (5 bases). The V gene lost 8 bases and the J gene lost 10 bases, with 9 bases spanning the gap. Germline V gives CDR1 MNHEY, CDR2 SMNVEV (reference sequence). CDR3 length: 11 amino acids. For the CDR3, the DNA is TGTGCCAGCGGGGGGGGATCACCCCTCCACTTT. It codes for CASGGGSPLHF.

This clonotype was picked up many times. This beta chain came through as a stray read in a library set up for alpha chains, and its size says little. This sequence joins TRBV7-3 and TRBJ1-2, with 7 bases that match TRBD1. The CDR3 runs to 13 residues. Germline-derived CDR1 and CDR2 are SGHTA and FQGTGA. Trimming took 5 bases from V and 12 from J; bases not matched to a gene: 12. In DNA form, the CDR3 reads TGTGCCAGCAGCCCCCGACAGGGCGGCCTTCACACCTTC. It encodes CASSPRQGGLHTF.

This clonotype was found many times. This beta chain is a stray read from a library made for alpha chains; its abundance is not meaningful. V usage is TRBV12-3 or TRBV12-4 and J usage is TRBJ2-5; D is unclear. The ends were cut back, 3 bases at V and 5 bases at J, with 4 bases in the middle. This CDR3 has 11 residues. DNA for the CDR3: TGTGCCAGCAGTTTGGTTGAGACCCAGTACTTC. Translation: CASSLVETQYF.

This clonotype was seen at least ten times. For a library built for alpha chains, this beta chain is a stray read; little rests on its size. This sequence joins TRBV5-6 and TRBJ2-5; D is uncertain. Germline V gives CDR1 SGHDT, CDR2 YYEEEE. This CDR3 spans 13 amino acids. Trimming stripped 0 bases from V and 7 bases from J, with 10 bases between. This chain's CDR3 is CASSLDLGVTQYF. CDR3 sequence (DNA): TGTGCCAGCAGCTTGGATTTGGGCGTGACCCAGTACTTC.

This clonotype was counted ten times or more. This beta chain lies outside the target of a library built for alpha chains; its clone size means little. The chain carries TRBV9 and TRBJ2-2, with a tentative D call TRBD1 (5 bases). The ends were cut back, 3 bases at V and 6 bases at J, with 15 bases in the middle. The CDR3 has 15 residues. CDR1 is SGDLS and CDR2 is YYNGEE in the germline V gene. This CDR3 reads CASSAHRQSPGELFF. CDR3 in DNA: TGTGCCAGCAGCGCCCATCGACAGAGCCCCGGGGAGCTGTTTTTT. Full variable domain (missing parts from reference TRBV9 and TRBJ2-2): DSGVTQTPKHLITATGQRVTLRCSPRSGDLSVYWYQQSLDQGLQFLIQYYNGEERAKGNILERFSAQQFPDLHSELNLSSLELGDSALYFCASSAHRQSPGELFFGEGSRLTVL.

Ten or more counts support this clonotype. Found in a library prepared for alpha chains, this beta chain is an off-target read, and its abundance has little meaning. This CDR3 reads CASSPETSGIAQFF. The DNA for the CDR3 is TGTGCCAGCTCACCAGAGACTAGCGGGATCGCGCAGTTCTTC. The chain links TRBV18 to TRBJ2-1; 11 bases are a match to TRBD2. Looked up from germline, CDR1 is KGHSH and CDR2 is LQKENI. The CDR3 is 14 amino acids. Trimming removed 2 bases from V and 12 bases from J; junction bases left unmatched: 6. The complete variable domain, with remaining parts taken from reference TRBV18 and TRBJ2-1, reads NAGVMQNPRHLVRRRGQEARLRCSPMKGHSHVYWYRQLPEEGLKFMVYLQKENIIDESGMPKERFSAEFPKEGPSILRIQQVVRGDSAAYFCASSPETSGIAQFFGPGTRLTVL.

This clonotype is categorized as medium-sized. A library made for alpha chains picked up this beta chain off target, so its size means little. The DNA for the CDR3 is TGTGCCAGCAGTTCGGCATCGGGCCATTCACCCCTCCACTTT. Its protein product is CASSSASGHSPLHF. This rearrangement joins TRBV6-6 to TRBJ1-6, with unresolved D. The ends were cut back, 4 bases at V and 8 bases at J, with 12 bases in the middle. The V gene's germline CDR1 is MNHNY and CDR2 SVGAGI (reference sequence). The CDR3 contains 14 residues.

This clonotype has a count of ten or more. A library prepared for alpha chains yielded this beta chain as an off-target read; its size is of little meaning. The V gene is TRBV20-1, the J gene TRBJ2-7; TRBD1 agrees at 10 bases. This CDR3 contains 15 residues. Germline values: CDR1 DFQATT, CDR2 SNEGSKA (reference sequence). Germline trimming cut 6 bases from V and 6 bases from J; bases unmatched to any gene: 14. CDR3 sequence reads: CSAPGGWTGGSEQYF. The DNA for the CDR3 is TGCAGTGCCCCGGGGGGGTGGACAGGGGGAAGCGAGCAGTACTTC.

As to this clonotype: Being off target in a library aimed at alpha chains, this beta chain has a size of little meaning. The chain is built from TRBV5-6 and TRBJ2-1; D gene unclear. This CDR3 is built from 12 residues. Trimming pared 3 bases from V and 6 bases from J, leaving 7 bases between. Germline-derived CDR1 and CDR2 are SGHDT and YYEEEE. CDR3 sequence (DNA): TGTGCCAGCAGCTCGAGCACCAATGAGCAGTTCTTC. Translating it yields CASSSSTNEQFF.